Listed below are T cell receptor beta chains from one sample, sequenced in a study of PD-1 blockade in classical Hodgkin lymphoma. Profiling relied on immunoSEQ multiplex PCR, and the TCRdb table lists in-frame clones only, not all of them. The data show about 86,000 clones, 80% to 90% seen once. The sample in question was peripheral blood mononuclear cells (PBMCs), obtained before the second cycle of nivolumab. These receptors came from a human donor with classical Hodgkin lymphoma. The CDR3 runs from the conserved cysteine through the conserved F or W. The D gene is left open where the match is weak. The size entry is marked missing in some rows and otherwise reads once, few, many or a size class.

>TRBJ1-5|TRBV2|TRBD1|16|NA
TGTGCCAGCAGTGACGGGGACAGGGCTCGTGATCAGCCCCAGCATTTT
CASSDGDRARDQPQHF
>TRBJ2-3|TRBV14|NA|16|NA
TGTGCCAGCAGCCAAGACCTCCTGGTGGGCACAGATACGCAGTATTTT
CASSQDLLVGTDTQYF
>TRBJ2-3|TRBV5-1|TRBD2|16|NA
TGCGCCAGCAGCCTGGGACTAGCGGGAGTGGCAGATACGCAGTATTTT
CASSLGLAGVADTQYF
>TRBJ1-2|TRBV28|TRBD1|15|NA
TGTGCCAGCAAAGTGGCGCAGGGGGCCTTCAATGGCTACACCTTC
CASKVAQGAFNGYTF
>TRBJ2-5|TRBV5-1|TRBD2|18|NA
TGCGCCAGCAGCTTGTTTTCCCAGACTAGCGGGGGAGGGGAGACCCAGTACTTC
CASSLFSQTSGGGETQYF
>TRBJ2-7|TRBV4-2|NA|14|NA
TGTGCCAGCAGCCAAGACCCTGACGGGCCACGACTAAACTTC
CASSQDPDGPRLNF
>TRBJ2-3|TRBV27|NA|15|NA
TGTGCCAGCAGTCAACAGGGGAGGGGCGCAGATACGCAGTATTTT
CASSQQGRGADTQYF
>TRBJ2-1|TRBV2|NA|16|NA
TGTGCCAGCAGTCAGGGCCGGGACGCTAGTTACAATGAGCAGTTCTTC
CASSQGRDASYNEQFF
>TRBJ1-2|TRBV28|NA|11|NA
TGTGCCCTAGATCGGGAATTGGGCTACACCTTC
CALDRELGYTF
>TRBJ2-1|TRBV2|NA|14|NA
TGTGCCAGCAGTGAAGAAGCCGTCGTGAATGAGCAGTTCTTC
CASSEEAVVNEQFF
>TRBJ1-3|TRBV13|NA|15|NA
TGTGCCAGCAGCTACGCGGATAACTCTGGAAACACCATATATTTT
CASSYADNSGNTIYF
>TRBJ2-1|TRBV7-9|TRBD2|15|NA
TGTGCCAGCAGCAGACCCTTAGCGGGAGGGTATGAGCAGTTCTTC
CASSRPLAGGYEQFF
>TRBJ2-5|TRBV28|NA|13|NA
TGTGCCAGCAGTTTATCCCTCCAAGAGACCCAGTACTTC
CASSLSLQETQYF
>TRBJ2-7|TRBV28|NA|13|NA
TGTGCCAGCACTAGGACAGCGACTTACGAGCAGTACTTC
CASTRTATYEQYF
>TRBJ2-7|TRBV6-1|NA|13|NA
TGTGCCAGCAGCCGGGACACGAGCTACGAGCAGTACTTC
CASSRDTSYEQYF
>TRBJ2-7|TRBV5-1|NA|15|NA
TGCGCCAGCAGCTTGGCCGGCAGGGGTTCCTACGAGCAGTACTTC
CASSLAGRGSYEQYF
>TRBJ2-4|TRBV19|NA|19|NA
TGTGCCAGTAGTTTTACAGGCGGGGCTGAAGGCCCATTCAAAAACATTCAGTACTTC
CASSFTGGAEGPFKNIQYF
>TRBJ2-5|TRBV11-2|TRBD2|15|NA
TGTGCCAGCAGCTTAGTGACTAGCGGGAGGGAGACCCAGTACTTC
CASSLVTSGRETQYF
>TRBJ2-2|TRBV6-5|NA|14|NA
TGTGCCAGCAGTACCACAGGGAGGCCCGGGGAGCTGTTTTTT
CASSTTGRPGELFF
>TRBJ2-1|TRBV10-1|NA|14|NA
TGCGCCAGCAGTGCTGGAAGCTCCTACAATGAGCAGTTCTTC
CASSAGSSYNEQFF
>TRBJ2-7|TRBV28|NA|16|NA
TGTGCCAGTATTGGGGCGGAAAAGGGATCACCTTACGAGCAGTACTTC
CASIGAEKGSPYEQYF
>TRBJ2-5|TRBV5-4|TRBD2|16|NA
TGTGCCAGCAGTACAACCGGGACTAGCGGGGGTGAGACCCAGTACTTC
CASSTTGTSGGETQYF
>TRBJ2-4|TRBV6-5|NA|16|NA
TGTGCCAGCAGTTATGTCCCCGCCTCGGCCAAAAACATTCAGTACTTC
CASSYVPASAKNIQYF
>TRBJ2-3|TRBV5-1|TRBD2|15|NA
TGCGCCAGCAGCGTGGGACTAGCGACCCCAGATACGCAGTATTTT
CASSVGLATPDTQYF
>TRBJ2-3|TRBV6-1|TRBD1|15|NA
TGTGCCAGCAGTGAGACAGGGGTAAGCGCAGATACGCAGTATTTT
CASSETGVSADTQYF
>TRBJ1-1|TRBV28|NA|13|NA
TGTGCCAGTCGAAGGGCCCTGAACACTGAAGCTTTCTTT
CASRRALNTEAFF
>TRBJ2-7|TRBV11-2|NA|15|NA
TGTGCCAGCAGTCATCCGACTAGTCTCTCCTACGAGCAGTACTTC
CASSHPTSLSYEQYF
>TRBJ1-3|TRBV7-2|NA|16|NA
TGTGCCAGCAGCCCTAAGACAGGAAGCTCTGGAAACACCATATATTTT
CASSPKTGSSGNTIYF
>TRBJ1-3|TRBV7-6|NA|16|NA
TGTGCCAGCAGCTTGGGGCCTAGGTTCTCTGGAAACACCATATATTTT
CASSLGPRFSGNTIYF
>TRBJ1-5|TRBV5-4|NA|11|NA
TGTGCCAGCAGTTGGGATCAGCCCCAGCATTTT
CASSWDQPQHF
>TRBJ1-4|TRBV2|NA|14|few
TGTGCCAGCAGTGAACAGGGCCAGAATGAAAAACTGTTTTTT
CASSEQGQNEKLFF
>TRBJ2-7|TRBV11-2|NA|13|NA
TGTGCCAGCAGCAAGCCCCGGTTTGTCGAGCAGTACTTC
CASSKPRFVEQYF
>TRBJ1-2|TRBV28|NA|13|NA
TGTGCCAGCAGTTTAGTTAGGGGAGGTGGCTACACCTTC
CASSLVRGGGYTF
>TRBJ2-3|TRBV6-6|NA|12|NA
TGTGCCAGCAGCCCCTCGGGAGATACGCAGTATTTT
CASSPSGDTQYF
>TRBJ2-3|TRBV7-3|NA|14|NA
TGTGCCAGCAGCCTTACGGGGGGCACAGATACGCAGTATTTT
CASSLTGGTDTQYF
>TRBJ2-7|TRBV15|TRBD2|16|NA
TGTGCCACCAGCAGAGGTACTACTAGCGGCAACTACGAGCAGTACTTC
CATSRGTTSGNYEQYF
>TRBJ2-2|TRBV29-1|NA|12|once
TGCAGCGTTAGCTCAAACACCGGGGAGCTGTTTTTT
CSVSSNTGELFF
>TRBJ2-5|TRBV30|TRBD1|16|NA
TGTGCCTGGAGTGTCGAGGACAGGGGCCTTCAAGAGACCCAGTACTTC
CAWSVEDRGLQETQYF
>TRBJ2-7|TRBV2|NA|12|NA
TGTGCCAGCATCCCAGGCCCCTACGAGCAGTACTTC
CASIPGPYEQYF
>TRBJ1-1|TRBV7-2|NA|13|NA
TGTGCCAGCAGCTTAGCTTGGGGGCAGGAAGCTTTCTTT
CASSLAWGQEAFF
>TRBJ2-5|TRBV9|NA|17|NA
TGTGCCAGCAGCGTAGCTACGAGTGGGGGACTCCAAGAGACCCAGTACTTC
CASSVATSGGLQETQYF
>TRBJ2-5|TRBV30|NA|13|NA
TGTGCCTTGGACCGGGGGCATCAAGAGACCCAGTACTTC
CALDRGHQETQYF
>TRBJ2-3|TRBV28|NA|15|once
TGTGCCAGCAGTAGGGACCAACCCGTCTCAGATACGCAGTATTTT
CASSRDQPVSDTQYF
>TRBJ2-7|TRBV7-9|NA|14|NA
TGTGCCAGCAGCTTTTACAGGGAGTTCCACGAGCAGTACTTC
CASSFYREFHEQYF
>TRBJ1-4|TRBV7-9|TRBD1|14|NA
TGTGCCAGCAGCTTGTCACAGGGGGGCGAAAAACTGTTTTTT
CASSLSQGGEKLFF
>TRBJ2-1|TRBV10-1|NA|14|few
TGCGCCAGCAGTAATAGGGGCAGGTGGAATGAGCAGTTCTTC
CASSNRGRWNEQFF
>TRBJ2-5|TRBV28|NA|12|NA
TGTGCCAGCAGCCGGGACCGTCTGGCCCAGTACTTC
CASSRDRLAQYF
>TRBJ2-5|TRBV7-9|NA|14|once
TGTGCCAGCAGCTTCCCGGGCCACCAAGAGACCCAGTACTTC
CASSFPGHQETQYF
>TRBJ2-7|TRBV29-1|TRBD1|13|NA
TGCAGCGTCAGACAGGGGCTCTCCTACGAGCAGTACTTC
CSVRQGLSYEQYF
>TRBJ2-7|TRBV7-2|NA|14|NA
TGTGCCAGCAGCTTAGGGGGGTACTCCTACGAGCAGTACTTC
CASSLGGYSYEQYF